This T cell receptor beta chain was sequenced for a study of shared clonotypes between healthy human individuals. Looking at the study overall: Aged 18 to 49, the donors were a couple of women and three men.

What was sequenced on ten immunoSEQ deep assay plates was unsorted PBMC DNA. Repertoires were generated with immunoSEQ multiplex PCR, while TCRdb's copy carries only in-frame clones and drops some. The sample holds around 480,000 clones, 75% to 80% seen once. Trimming stripped 1 base from V and 6 bases from J, with 5 bases between. This CDR3 is 12 amino acids long. The germline V gene has CDR1 SGHRS and CDR2 YFSETQ. The clonotype comes from a woman between 35 and 50 years old in good health. Some clones in this sample may be carry-over from other donors' samples. Sample: PBMCs. The J gene is TRBJ2-1, the V gene TRBV5-1; the D is unclear. DNA for the CDR3: TGCGCCAGCAGCTTGCTTCCCAATGAGCAGTTCTTC. Protein sequence: CASSLLPNEQFF.